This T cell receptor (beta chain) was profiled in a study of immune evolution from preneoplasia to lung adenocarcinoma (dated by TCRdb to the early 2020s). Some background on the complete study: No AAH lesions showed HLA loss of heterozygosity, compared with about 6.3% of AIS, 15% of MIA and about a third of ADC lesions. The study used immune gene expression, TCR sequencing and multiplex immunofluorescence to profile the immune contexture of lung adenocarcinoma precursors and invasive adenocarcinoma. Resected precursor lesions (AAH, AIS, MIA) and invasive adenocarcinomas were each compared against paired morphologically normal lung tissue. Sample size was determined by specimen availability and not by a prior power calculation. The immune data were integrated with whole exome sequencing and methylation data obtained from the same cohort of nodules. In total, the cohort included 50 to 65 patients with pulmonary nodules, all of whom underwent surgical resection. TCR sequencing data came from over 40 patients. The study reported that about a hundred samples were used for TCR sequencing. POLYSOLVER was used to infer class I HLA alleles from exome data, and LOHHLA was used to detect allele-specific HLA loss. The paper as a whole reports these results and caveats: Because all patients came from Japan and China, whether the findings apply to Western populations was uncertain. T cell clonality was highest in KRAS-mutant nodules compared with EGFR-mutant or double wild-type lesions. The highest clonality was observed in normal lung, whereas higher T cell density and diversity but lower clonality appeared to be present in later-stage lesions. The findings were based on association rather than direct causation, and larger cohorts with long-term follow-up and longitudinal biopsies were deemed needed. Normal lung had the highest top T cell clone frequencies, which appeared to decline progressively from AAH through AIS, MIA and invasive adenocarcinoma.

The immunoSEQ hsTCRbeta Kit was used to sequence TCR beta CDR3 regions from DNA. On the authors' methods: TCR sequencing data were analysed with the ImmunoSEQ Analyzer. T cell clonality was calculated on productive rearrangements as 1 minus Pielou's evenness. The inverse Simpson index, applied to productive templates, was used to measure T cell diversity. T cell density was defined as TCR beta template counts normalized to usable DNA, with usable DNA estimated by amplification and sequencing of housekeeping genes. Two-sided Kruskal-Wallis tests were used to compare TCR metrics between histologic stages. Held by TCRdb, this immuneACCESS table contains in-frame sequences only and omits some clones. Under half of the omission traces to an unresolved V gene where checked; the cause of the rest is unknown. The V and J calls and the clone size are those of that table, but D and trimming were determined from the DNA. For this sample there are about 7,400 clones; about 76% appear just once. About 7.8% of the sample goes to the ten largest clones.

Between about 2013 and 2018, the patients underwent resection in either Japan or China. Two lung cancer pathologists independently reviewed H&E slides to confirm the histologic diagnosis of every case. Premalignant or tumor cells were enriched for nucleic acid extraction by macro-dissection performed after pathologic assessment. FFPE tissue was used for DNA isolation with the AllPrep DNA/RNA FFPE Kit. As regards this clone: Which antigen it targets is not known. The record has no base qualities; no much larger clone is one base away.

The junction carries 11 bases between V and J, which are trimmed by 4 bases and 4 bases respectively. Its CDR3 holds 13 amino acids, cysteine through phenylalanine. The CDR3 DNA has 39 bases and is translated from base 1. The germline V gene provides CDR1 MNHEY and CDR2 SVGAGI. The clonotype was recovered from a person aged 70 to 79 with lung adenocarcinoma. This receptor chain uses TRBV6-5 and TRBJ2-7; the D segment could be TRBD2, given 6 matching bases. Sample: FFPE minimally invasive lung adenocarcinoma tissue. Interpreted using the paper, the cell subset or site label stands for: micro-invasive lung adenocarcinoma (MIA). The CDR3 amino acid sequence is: CASSSGTFYEQYF. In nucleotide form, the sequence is TGTGCCAGCAGTTCCGGGACTTTTTACGAGCAGTACTTC.